Following are 21 T cell receptor beta chains from one sample sequenced in a study of T cells in Graves' hyperthyroidism and ophthalmopathy. It was RNA transcripts that yielded the amplified TCR beta CDR3 regions. During a first-round RT-PCR of the TCR CDR3, the HTBI primer set was used. Using its own MiXCR run on the multiplex PCR reads, TCRdb lists one record per CDR3 protein. The table lists 350,000 or so distinct CDR3 sequences, about a sixth of them singletons. Sequencing was performed on blood. Every receptor here comes from a woman between 40 and 50 years old with Graves' ophthalmopathy.

This clonotype appeared many times. This rearrangement joins TRBV29-1 to TRBJ2-5; TRBD2 matches 7 bases. This CDR3 has 13 amino acids. V shed 4 bases and J 7 bases; nucleotides not matched to a gene: 9. Looked up from germline, CDR1 is SQVTM and CDR2 is ANQGSEA. DNA for the CDR3: TGCAGCGTTGGGACCGGACTAGGCGGGACCCAGTACTTC. Translated: CSVGTGLGGTQYF.

This clonotype has ten or more counts. V usage is TRBV12-3 or TRBV12-4 and J usage is TRBJ1-5; the D is unclear. This CDR3 has 13 residues. Trimming left V 7 bases short and J 2 bases short, with 9 bases between. In nucleotides, the CDR3 is TGTGCCAGCACCATGGGTGGCAATCAGCCCCAGCATTTT. Protein: CASTMGGNQPQHF.

This clonotype was counted ten times or more. The V gene is TRBV6-1, the J gene TRBJ2-7; D unclear. Germline V gives CDR1 MNHNS, CDR2 SASEGT. Trimming left V 8 bases short and J 6 bases short, with 14 bases between. The CDR3 is 12 residues long. CDR3 amino acids: CASSEPGPEQYF. The CDR3 DNA sequence: TGTGCCAGCTCCGAACCTGGTCCCGAGCAGTACTTC.

The J gene is TRBJ2-5, the V gene TRBV6-2 or TRBV6-3, with 16 bases that match TRBD2. With 6 bases clipped from V and 5 bases from J, the junction kept 3 bases outside the gene matches. Germline CDR1 and CDR2: MNHEY and SVGEGT. The CDR3 is made up of 15 amino acids. CDR3 nucleotides: TGTGCCAGCAGGGGACTAGCGGGAGGGGCGGAGACCCAGTACTTC. This translates into CASRGLAGGAETQYF.

This clonotype was observed many times. The chain couples TRBV28 to TRBJ1-1, with TRBD1 matching 7 bases. The germline CDR1 and CDR2 sequences are MDHEN and SYDVKM. V lost 1 base to trimming and J lost 0 bases; unmatched junction nucleotides: 2. There are 15 residues in the CDR3. The CDR3 reads CASSLSTGLNTEAFF. CDR3 sequence (DNA): TGTGCCAGCAGTTTATCGACAGGGCTGAACACTGAAGCTTTCTTT.

This clonotype was detected ten times or more. This rearrangement joins TRBV27 to TRBJ2-7, with D unclear. The V end lost 1 base, the J end lost 2 bases, and 24 bases lay between the germline ends. This CDR3 region has 19 residues. Per germline, CDR1 MNHEY and CDR2 SMNVEV (reference sequence). The DNA of the CDR3 is TGTGCCAGCAGTTTATTTGGCAGCGCCAGACTTCGACCTACCTACGAGCAGTACTTC. This encodes CASSLFGSARLRPTYEQYF.

The chain couples TRBV6-1 to TRBJ2-7; D ambiguous. The DNA end lines up better with TRBJ2-1; the J call may be wrong. The germline V gene has CDR1 MNHNS and CDR2 SASEGT. This CDR3 spans 14 amino acids. The CDR3 nucleotides are TGTGCCAGCAGTAATATACGGGTGCACTACGAGCAGTTCTTC. Protein: CASSNIRVHYEQFF.

In this sample, this clonotype turned up many times. This chain uses TRBV4-3 with TRBJ2-7; perhaps TRBD2 as D (6 bases). The CDR3 is made up of 15 amino acids. Trimming stripped 0 bases from V and 3 bases from J, with 12 bases between. Germline-derived CDR1 and CDR2 are LGHNA and YSLEER. The CDR3 here is CASSQEREEFYEQYF. Written as DNA, the CDR3 is TGCGCCAGCAGCCAAGAGAGGGAGGAGTTCTACGAGCAGTACTTC.

This clonotype was seen ten or more times. The chain recombines TRBV30 with TRBJ1-5, with D perhaps TRBD1 (5 bases). There are 13 residues in the CDR3. Germline lookup yields CDR1 GTSNPN and CDR2 SVGIG (reference sequence). DNA of the CDR3: TGTGCTCTCGCCCGGGACAGCAATCAGCCCCAGCATTTT. Translating it yields CALARDSNQPQHF.

The chain has TRBV12-3 or TRBV12-4 and TRBJ2-4; 8 positions match TRBD1. The CDR3 length is 13 residues. V trimming: 5 bases; J trimming: 8 bases; junction bases outside the gene matches: 5. CDR3 sequence: CASSPRTGYIQYF. The CDR3 bases are TGTGCCAGCAGTCCCCGGACAGGGTACATTCAGTACTTC.

This clonotype was seen at least ten times. V usage is TRBV6-5 and J usage is TRBJ1-1; D gene unclear. The V and J ends lost 2 bases and 2 bases respectively, with 12 bases between them. The germline V gene encodes CDR1 MNHEY and CDR2 SVGAGI. The length of the CDR3 is 15 residues. For the CDR3, the DNA is TGTGCCAGCAGTTACCCCGAGGTGGGAAACACTGAAGCTTTCTTT. It codes for CASSYPEVGNTEAFF.

The chain recombines TRBV6-5 with TRBJ1-3; no reliable D call. This CDR3 is 15 amino acids long. The V gene's germline CDR1 is MNHEY and CDR2 SVGAGI. Deletions cut 2 bases from V and 0 bases from J, with 8 bases between. CDR3 coding DNA: TGTGCCAGCAGTTACCGTGATATCTCTGGAAACACCATATATTTT. Translated: CASSYRDISGNTIYF.

V usage is TRBV19 and J usage is TRBJ2-5; 14 bases agree with TRBD2. The ends lost 6 bases at V and 13 bases at J; junction bases unmatched: 16. Germline loops: CDR1 LNHDA, CDR2 SQIVND (reference sequence). The CDR3 sequence is 16 residues long. CDR3 loop: CASRGGRLAGGETMYF. In nucleotides, the CDR3 is TGTGCCAGTAGAGGAGGTCGACTAGCGGGAGGGGAGACCATGTACTTC.

The sample holds many counts of this clonotype. The chain is built from TRBV27 and TRBJ1-1; tentative D call: TRBD1 (5 bases). The CDR3 covers 13 residues. Germline V gives CDR1 MNHEY, CDR2 SMNVEV (reference sequence). Trimming removed 6 bases from V and 1 base from J, with 9 bases in between. CDR3 protein: CASRMGGNTEAFF. In DNA, the CDR3 is TGTGCCAGCAGAATGGGGGGGAACACTGAAGCTTTCTTT.

This clonotype was seen ten or more times. V gene TRBV12-3 or TRBV12-4 combines with J gene TRBJ1-2; a weak D match, TRBD1 (6 bases). The CDR3 is 13 residues long. V gave up 4 bases and J gave up 4 bases, with 10 bases separating them. Written as DNA, the CDR3 is TGTGCCAGCAGTTATAGACAGGTCTATGGCTACACCTTC. It specifies CASSYRQVYGYTF.

This clonotype was picked up many times. The chain carries TRBV28 and TRBJ2-5, with 11 bases lining up with TRBD2. Germline V gives CDR1 MDHEN, CDR2 SYDVKM. With V trimmed by 3 bases and J by 5 bases, 5 bases remained unmatched. The length of the CDR3 is 15 residues. In DNA, the CDR3 is TGTGCCAGCAGTTTCACTAGCGGGAGTAGGGAGACCCAGTACTTC. This encodes CASSFTSGSRETQYF. Full variable domain (outside the CDR3, taken from reference TRBV28 and TRBJ2-5): DVKVTQSSRYLVKRTGEKVFLECVQDMDHENMFWYRQDPGLGLRLIYFSYDVKMKEKGDIPEGYSVSREKKERFSLILESASTNQTSMYLCASSFTSGSRETQYFGPGTRLLVL.

The genes are TRBV3-1 and TRBJ2-5, with D possibly TRBD1 on 5 matching bases. The CDR3 sequence is 15 residues long. V was pared by 1 base and J by 5 bases, with 14 bases between. Germline V CDR1 and CDR2: LGHDT, YNNKEL (reference sequence). CDR3 region: CASSQGGFGRETQYF. CDR3 DNA sequence: TGTGCCAGCAGCCAAGGGGGCTTCGGTCGGGAGACCCAGTACTTC.

Many counts were recorded for this clonotype. The chain employs TRBV9 and TRBJ2-2, with 12 bases aligning to TRBD2. The germline CDR1 and CDR2 sequences are SGDLS and YYNGEE. V dropped 3 bases and J dropped 4; count of bases not matched to a gene: 7. This CDR3 is built from 17 residues. The CDR3 DNA reads as TGTGCCAGCAGCGCTCGTGGGACTAGCGGGCTCACCGGGGAGCTGTTTTTT. Translated, it gives CASSARGTSGLTGELFF.

This clonotype was observed many times. DNA of the CDR3: TGTGCCAGCAGCAAAGTACTTGCCACCTACGAGCAGTACTTC. Amino acids: CASSKVLATYEQYF. The chain recombines TRBV4-2 with TRBJ2-7, with unresolved D. Germline CDR1 is LGHNA and CDR2 is YNFKEQ. The CDR3 runs to 14 residues. Trimming cost V 5 bases and J 2 bases, with 13 bases left between them.

In this sample, this clonotype turned up many times. The genes are TRBV28 and TRBJ1-5; weak D call: TRBD1 (5 bases). The CDR3 has 14 residues. The V and J ends lost 6 bases and 7 bases respectively, with 16 bases between them. From germline, CDR1 is MDHEN and CDR2 SYDVKM. DNA of the CDR3: TGTGCCAGCAGATCCTCAGGGAAATTGCAGCCCCAGCATTTT. Its translation: CASRSSGKLQPQHF. Supplemented by reference TRBV28 and TRBJ1-5, the full variable domain reads DVKVTQSSRYLVKRTGEKVFLECVQDMDHENMFWYRQDPGLGLRLIYFSYDVKMKEKGDIPEGYSVSREKKERFSLILESASTNQTSMYLCASRSSGKLQPQHFGDGTRLSIL.

The CDR3: CASRIGNSNQPQHF. The CDR3 nucleotides are TGTGCCAGCAGGATTGGGAATAGCAATCAGCCCCAGCATTTT. The rearrangement uses TRBV6-2 or TRBV6-3 and TRBJ1-5; D unresolved. V lost 6 bases to trimming and J lost 0 bases, with 9 bases between them. CDR3 length: 14 amino acids. Per the germline V gene, CDR1 is MNHEY and CDR2 is SVGEGT.